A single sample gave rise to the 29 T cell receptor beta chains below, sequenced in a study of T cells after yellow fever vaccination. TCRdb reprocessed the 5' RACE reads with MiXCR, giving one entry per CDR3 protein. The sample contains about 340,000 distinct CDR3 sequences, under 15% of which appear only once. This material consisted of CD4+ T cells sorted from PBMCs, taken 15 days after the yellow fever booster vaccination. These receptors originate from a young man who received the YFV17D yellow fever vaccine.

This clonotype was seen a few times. This CDR3 reads CSARNQPNYGYTF. CDR3 DNA: TGCAGTGCTCGGAACCAACCTAACTATGGCTACACCTTC. This chain links TRBV20-1 with TRBJ1-2; no clear D. V dropped 5 bases and J dropped 0 bases, with 10 bases sitting between them. The V gene's germline CDR1 is DFQATT and CDR2 SNEGSKA (reference sequence). The CDR3 sequence is 13 residues long.

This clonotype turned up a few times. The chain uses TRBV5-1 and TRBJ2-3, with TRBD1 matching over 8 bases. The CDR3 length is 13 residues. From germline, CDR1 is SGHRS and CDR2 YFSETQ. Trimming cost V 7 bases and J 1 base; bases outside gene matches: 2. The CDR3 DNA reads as TGCGCCAGCGGACAGGGTGGCACAGATACGCAGTATTTT. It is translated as CASGQGGTDTQYF.

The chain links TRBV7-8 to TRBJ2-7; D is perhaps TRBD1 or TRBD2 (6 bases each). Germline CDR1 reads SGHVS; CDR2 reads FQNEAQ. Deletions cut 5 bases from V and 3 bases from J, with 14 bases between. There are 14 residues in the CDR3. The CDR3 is CASSPAGGGYEQYF. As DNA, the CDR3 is TGTGCCAGCAGCCCCGCCGGGGGCGGCTACGAGCAGTACTTC.

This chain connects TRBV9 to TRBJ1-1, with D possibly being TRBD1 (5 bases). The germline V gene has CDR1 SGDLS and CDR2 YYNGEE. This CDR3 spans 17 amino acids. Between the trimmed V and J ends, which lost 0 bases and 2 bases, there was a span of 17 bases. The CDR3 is CASSVAGAGTVNTEAFF. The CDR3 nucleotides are TGTGCCAGCAGCGTAGCTGGGGCCGGGACGGTTAACACTGAAGCTTTCTTT.

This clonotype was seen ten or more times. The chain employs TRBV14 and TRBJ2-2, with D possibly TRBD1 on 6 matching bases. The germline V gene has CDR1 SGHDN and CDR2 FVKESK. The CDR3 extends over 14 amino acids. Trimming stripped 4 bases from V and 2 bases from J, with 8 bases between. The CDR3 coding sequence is TGTGCCAGCAGCCTGGGACACAACACCGGGGAGCTGTTTTTT. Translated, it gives CASSLGHNTGELFF.

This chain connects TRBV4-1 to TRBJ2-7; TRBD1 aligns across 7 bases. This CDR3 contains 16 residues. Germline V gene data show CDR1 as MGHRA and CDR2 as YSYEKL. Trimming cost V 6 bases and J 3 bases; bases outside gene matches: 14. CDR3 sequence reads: CASSRARQGGVYEQYF. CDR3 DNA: TGCGCCAGCAGTCGGGCGCGACAGGGCGGCGTCTACGAGCAGTACTTC.

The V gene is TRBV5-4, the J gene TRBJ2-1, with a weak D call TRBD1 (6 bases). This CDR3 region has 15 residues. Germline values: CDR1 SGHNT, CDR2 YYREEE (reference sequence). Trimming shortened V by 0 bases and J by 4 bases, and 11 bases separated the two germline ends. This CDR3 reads CASSLAGTKYNEQFF. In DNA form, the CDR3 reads TGTGCCAGCAGCTTGGCCGGGACAAAGTACAATGAGCAGTTCTTC.

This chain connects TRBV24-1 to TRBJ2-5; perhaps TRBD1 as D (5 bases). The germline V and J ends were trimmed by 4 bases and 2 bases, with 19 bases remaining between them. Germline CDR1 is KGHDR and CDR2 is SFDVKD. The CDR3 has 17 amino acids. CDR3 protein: CATSDPRQTGRQETQYF. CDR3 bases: TGTGCCACCAGTGACCCACGACAGACCGGACGACAAGAGACCCAGTACTTC.

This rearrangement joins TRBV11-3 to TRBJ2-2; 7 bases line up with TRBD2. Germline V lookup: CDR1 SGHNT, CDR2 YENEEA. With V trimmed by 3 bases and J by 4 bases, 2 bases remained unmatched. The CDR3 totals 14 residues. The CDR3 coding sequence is TGTGCCAGCAGCTTGGGAGGGGCCACCGGGGAGCTGTTTTTT. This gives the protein CASSLGGATGELFF.

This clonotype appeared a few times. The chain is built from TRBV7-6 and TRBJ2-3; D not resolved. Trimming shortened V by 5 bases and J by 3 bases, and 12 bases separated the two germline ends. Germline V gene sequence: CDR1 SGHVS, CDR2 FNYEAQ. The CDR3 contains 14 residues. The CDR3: CASSPMDGTDTQYF. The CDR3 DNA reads TGTGCCAGCAGCCCCATGGACGGGACAGATACGCAGTATTTT.

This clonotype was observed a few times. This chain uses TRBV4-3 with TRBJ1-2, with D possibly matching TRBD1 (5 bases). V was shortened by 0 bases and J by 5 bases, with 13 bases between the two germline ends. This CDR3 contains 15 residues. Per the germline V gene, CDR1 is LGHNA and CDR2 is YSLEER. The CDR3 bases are TGCGCCAGCAGCCAAGACGGCAGGGAGGGGTATGGCTACACCTTC. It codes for CASSQDGREGYGYTF.

The CDR3 reads CASSWRGTGVRETQYF. The CDR3 nucleotides read TGTGCCAGCAGCTGGCGAGGGACAGGGGTCCGAGAGACCCAGTACTTC. V and J are TRBV5-5 and TRBJ2-5; 10 bases match TRBD1. From germline, CDR1 is SGHKS and CDR2 YYEKEE (reference sequence). This CDR3 has 16 amino acids. After removal of 3 bases from V and 4 bases from J, the junction contained 9 bases not matched to a gene.

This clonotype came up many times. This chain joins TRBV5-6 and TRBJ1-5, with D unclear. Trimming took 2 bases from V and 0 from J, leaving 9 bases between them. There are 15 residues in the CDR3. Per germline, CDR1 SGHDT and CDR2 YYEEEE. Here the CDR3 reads CASSFSTYSNQPQHF. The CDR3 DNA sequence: TGTGCCAGCAGCTTCTCCACCTATAGCAATCAGCCCCAGCATTTT.

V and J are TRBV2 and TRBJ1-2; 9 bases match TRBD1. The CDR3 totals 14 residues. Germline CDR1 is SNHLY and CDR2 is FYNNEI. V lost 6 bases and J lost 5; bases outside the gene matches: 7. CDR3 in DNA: TGTGCCAGCAGGGCTGGGGGACAGGGTTATGGCTACACCTTC. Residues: CASRAGGQGYGYTF. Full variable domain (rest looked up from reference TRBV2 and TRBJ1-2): EPEVTQTPSHQVTQMGQEVILRCVPISNHLYFYWYRQILGQKVEFLVSFYNNEISEKSEIFDDQFSVERPDGSNFTLKIRSTKLEDSAMYFCASRAGGQGYGYTFGSGTRLTVV.

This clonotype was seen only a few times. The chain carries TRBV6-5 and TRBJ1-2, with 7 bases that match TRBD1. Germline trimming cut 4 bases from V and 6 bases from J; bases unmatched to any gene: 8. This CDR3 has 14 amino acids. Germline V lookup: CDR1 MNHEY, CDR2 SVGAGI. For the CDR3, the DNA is TGTGCCAGCAGTTCCCCAACAGGGGTAAATGGCTACACCTTC. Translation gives CASSSPTGVNGYTF.

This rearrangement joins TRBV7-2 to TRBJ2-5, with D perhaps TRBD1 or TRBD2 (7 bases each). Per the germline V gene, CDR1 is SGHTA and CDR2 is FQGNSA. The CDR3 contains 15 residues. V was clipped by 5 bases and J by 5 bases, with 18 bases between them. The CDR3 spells CASSPQGGLGETQYF. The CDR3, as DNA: TGTGCCAGCAGCCCCCAGGGGGGGTTGGGGGAGACCCAGTACTTC. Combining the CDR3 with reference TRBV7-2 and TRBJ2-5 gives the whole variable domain GAGVSQSPSNKVTEKGKDVELRCDPISGHTALYWYRQSLGQGLEFLIYFQGNSAPDKSGLPSDRFSAERTGGSVSTLTIQRTQQEDSAVYLCASSPQGGLGETQYFGPGTRLLVL.

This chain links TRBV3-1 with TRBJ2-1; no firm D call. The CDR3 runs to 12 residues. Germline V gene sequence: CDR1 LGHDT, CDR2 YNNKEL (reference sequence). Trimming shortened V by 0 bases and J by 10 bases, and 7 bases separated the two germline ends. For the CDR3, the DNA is TGTGCCAGCAGCCAAGATAGGGCGGAGCAGTTCTTC. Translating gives CASSQDRAEQFF.

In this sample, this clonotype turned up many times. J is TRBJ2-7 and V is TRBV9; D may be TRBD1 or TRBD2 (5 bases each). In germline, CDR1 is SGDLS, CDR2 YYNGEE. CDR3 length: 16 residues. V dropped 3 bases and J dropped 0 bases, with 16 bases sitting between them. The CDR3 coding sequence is TGTGCCAGCAGCGCTCCGGGACCACCTATCTCCTACGAGCAGTACTTC. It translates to CASSAPGPPISYEQYF.

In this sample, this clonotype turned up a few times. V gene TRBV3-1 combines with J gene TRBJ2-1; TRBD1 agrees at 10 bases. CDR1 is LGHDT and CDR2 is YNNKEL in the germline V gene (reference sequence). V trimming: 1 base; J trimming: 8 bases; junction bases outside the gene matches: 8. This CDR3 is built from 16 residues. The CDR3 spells CASSQGLDRGLDEQFF. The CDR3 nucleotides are TGTGCCAGCAGCCAAGGTTTAGACAGGGGGCTTGATGAGCAGTTCTTC.

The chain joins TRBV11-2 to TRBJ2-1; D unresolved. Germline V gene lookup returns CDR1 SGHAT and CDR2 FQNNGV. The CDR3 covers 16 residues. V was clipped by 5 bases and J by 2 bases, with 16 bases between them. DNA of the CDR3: TGTGCCAGCAGCCCCCAGGTAGATCCTGCCTACAATGAGCAGTTCTTC. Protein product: CASSPQVDPAYNEQFF.

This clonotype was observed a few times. Here the CDR3 DNA reads TGTGCCAGCAGCCCGGGACCGGCACGGCCCCAGCATTTT. As protein: CASSPGPARPQHF. The chain joins TRBV4-2 to TRBJ1-5, with D perhaps matching TRBD1 (5 bases). Trimming cost V 4 bases and J 9 bases, with 13 bases left between them. Per germline, CDR1 LGHNA and CDR2 YNFKEQ. The CDR3 is 13 residues long.

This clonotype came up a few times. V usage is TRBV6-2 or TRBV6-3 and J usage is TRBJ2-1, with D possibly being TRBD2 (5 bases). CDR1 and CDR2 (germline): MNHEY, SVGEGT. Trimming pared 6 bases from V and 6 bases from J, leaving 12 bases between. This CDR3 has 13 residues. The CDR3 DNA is TGTGCCAGCAGCCATACTAGAGCCAATGAGCAGTTCTTC. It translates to CASSHTRANEQFF.

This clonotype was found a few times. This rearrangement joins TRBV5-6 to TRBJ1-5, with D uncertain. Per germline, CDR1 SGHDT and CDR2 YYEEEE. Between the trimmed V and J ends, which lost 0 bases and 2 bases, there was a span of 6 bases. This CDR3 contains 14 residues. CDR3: CASSLGMGNQPQHF. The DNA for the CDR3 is TGTGCCAGCAGCTTGGGAATGGGCAATCAGCCCCAGCATTTT. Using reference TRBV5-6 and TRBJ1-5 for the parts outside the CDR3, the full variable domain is DAGVTQSPTHLIKTRGQQVTLRCSPKSGHDTVSWYQQALGQGPQFIFQYYEEEERQRGNFPDRFSGHQFPNYSSELNVNALLLGDSALYLCASSLGMGNQPQHFGDGTRLSIL.

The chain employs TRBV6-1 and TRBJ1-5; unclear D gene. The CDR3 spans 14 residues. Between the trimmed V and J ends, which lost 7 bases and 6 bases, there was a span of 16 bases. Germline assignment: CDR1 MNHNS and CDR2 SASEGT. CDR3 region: CASKRTENIQPQHF. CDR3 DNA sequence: TGTGCCAGCAAACGGACGGAAAATATTCAGCCCCAGCATTTT.

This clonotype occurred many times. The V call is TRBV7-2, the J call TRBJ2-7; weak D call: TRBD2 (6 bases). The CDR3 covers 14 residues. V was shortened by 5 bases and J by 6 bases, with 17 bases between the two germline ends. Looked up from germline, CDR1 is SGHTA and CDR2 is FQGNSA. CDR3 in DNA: TGTGCCAGCAGCCCTAATCGGGGGTTGGGCGAGCAGTACGTC. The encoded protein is CASSPNRGLGEQYV.

The CDR3 loop reads CASSPINQPQHF. The CDR3 region has the DNA TGTGCCAGCAGCCCGATTAATCAGCCCCAGCATTTT. This sequence joins TRBV12-3 or TRBV12-4 and TRBJ1-5; D is undetermined. The germline V and J ends were trimmed by 6 bases and 4 bases, with 7 bases remaining between them. This CDR3 contains 12 residues.

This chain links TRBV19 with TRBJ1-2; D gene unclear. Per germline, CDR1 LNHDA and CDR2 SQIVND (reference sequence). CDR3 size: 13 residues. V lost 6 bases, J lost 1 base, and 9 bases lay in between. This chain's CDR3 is CASRGQLNYGYTF. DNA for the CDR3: TGTGCCAGTAGAGGTCAGCTTAACTATGGCTACACCTTC.

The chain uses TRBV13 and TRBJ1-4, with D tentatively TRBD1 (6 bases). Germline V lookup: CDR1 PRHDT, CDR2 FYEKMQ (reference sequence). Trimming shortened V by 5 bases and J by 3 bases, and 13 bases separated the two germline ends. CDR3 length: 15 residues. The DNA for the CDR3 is TGTGCCAGCAGCGGGCCAGGGGCAGCTAATGAAAAACTGTTTTTT. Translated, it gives CASSGPGAANEKLFF.

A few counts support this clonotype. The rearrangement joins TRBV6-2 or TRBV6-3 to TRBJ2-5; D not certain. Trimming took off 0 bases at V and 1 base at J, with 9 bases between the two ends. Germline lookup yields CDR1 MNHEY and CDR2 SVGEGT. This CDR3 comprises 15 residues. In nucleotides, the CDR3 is TGTGCCAGCAGTTACTCGTGGACCCGCCAAGAGACCCAGTACTTC. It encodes CASSYSWTRQETQYF.